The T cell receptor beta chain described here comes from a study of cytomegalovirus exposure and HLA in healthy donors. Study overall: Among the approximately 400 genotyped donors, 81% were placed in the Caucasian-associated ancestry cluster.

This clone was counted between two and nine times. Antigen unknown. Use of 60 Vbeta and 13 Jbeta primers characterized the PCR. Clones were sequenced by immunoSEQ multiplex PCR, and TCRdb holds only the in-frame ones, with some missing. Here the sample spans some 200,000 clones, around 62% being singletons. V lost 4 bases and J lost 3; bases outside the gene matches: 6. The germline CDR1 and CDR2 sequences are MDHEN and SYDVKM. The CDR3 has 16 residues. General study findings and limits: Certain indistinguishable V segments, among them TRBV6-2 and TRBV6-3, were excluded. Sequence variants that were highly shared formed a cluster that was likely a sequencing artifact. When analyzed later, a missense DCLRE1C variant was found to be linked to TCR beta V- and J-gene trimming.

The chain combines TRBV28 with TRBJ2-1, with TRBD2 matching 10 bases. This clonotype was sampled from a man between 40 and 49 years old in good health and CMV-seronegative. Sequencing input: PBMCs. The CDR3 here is CASSSLLAGDYNEQFF. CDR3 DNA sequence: TGTGCCAGCAGTTCCCTGCTAGCGGGGGACTACAATGAGCAGTTCTTC.